This T cell receptor (beta chain) was found in a study of T cell responses to AZD1222 COVID-19 vaccine. Study-wide findings and caveats: Regions left unmutated in variants are reportedly the target of nearly half of spike-specific TCRs. Repertoires were collected only later (after the peak T cell response had occurred).

Sequencing was performed with immunoSEQ multiplex PCR; in TCRdb, only in-frame clones are kept and a portion is missing. The profile shows 95,000 to 120,000 clones, roughly nine tenths of them singletons. With regard to this clone: Its antigen is undetermined.

The germline gives CDR1 LNHDA, CDR2 SQIVND (reference sequence). Losses at the gene ends were 6 bases for V and 6 bases for J; bases not matched to a gene: 9. The CDR3 is made up of 15 amino acids. The sequence was obtained from an adult in good health. The chain is built from TRBV19 and TRBJ2-1; 9 bases match TRBD2. This material consisted of peripheral blood, taken on day 0 of MenACWY control vaccination. CDR3 protein: CASSPTGTSSNEQFF. The CDR3 DNA follows: TGTGCCAGTAGCCCCACCGGGACTAGCTCCAATGAGCAGTTCTTC.